This T cell receptor (beta chain) was sequenced for a study of shared clonotypes between healthy human individuals. Recent acute infections and vaccinations were absent in the healthy HIV-negative adult donors. Nashville, Tennessee was home to all donors, each a Caucasian adult. V was trimmed by 6 bases and J by 0 bases, leaving 11 bases between them. CDR1 MDHEN and CDR2 SYDVKM come from the germline V gene. The CDR3 consists of 14 residues. At a deep level, the assay was run. PCR replicates performed on unsorted PBMC used about 300 ng DNA, 25,000 to 35,000 T cell genomes. The assay was immunoSEQ multiplex PCR, and TCRdb's table has in-frame clones only and misses some. In the table there are around 500,000 clones, about 79% of which are singletons.

This TCR was sampled from a woman aged 40 to 49 in good health. Some clones in this sample may be carry-over from other donors' samples. The chain is built from TRBV28 and TRBJ1-1; perhaps TRBD1 as D (5 bases). The specimen was PBMCs. CDR3 loop: CASRPDRVNTEAFF. The CDR3 coding sequence is TGTGCCAGCAGACCCGACAGAGTGAACACTGAAGCTTTCTTT.